This T cell receptor beta chain appears in the sequencing data of a study of regulatory T cells in long-lasting Graves disease. Libraries of TCR beta came from iRepertoire HTBI primers plus Arm-PCR of CDR3 regions. TCRdb itself ran the multiplex PCR reads through MiXCR, one entry per CDR3 protein. The sample lists 320,000 or so distinct CDR3 sequences; over 15% were seen once. A few counts support this clonotype. Time point: newly diagnosed GD, antithyroid drugs for less than 3 months. There was RNA extracted from PBMCs, and the TCR library was made from it. Approximately 10-milliliter peripheral blood samples went into EDTA tubes. This TCR derives from a female donor with Graves disease. The sample here was peripheral blood mononuclear cells (PBMCs), taken at new diagnosis, from a patient treated with antithyroid drugs.

CDR3 DNA: TGTGCCAGCAGTTACTCGGAGGGACCCAATGAGCAGTTCTTC. It specifies CASSYSEGPNEQFF. The rearrangement joins TRBV6-2 or TRBV6-3 to TRBJ2-1; perhaps TRBD2 as D (6 bases). This CDR3 has 14 residues. V lost 0 bases to trimming and J lost 6 bases, with 9 bases between them. The V gene's germline CDR1 is MNHEY and CDR2 SVGEGT.